A selection of T cell receptor beta chains follows, all from one sample in a study of identical twins. MiXCR, run by TCRdb on the 5' RACE reads, gives a single entry per CDR3 protein. The data contain hundreds of thousands of distinct CDR3 sequences, 20% to 25% of them singletons. This sample also appeared in a second study, on T cells expressing NK-cell markers.

The sequencing sample was made of PBMCs. These TCRs come from a woman aged 18 to 35 in good health. Each CDR3 is given with its conserved first and last residue. The D gene is left open where the match is weak. Clone size appears in some rows only: once, few, many, or a class for an expanded clone.

clone_size j_call v_call d_call cdr3_nt cdr3_aa
- TRBJ1-4 TRBV5-6 TRBD1 TGTGCCAGCAGCTTGGTCGACAGGGGGCTGGCTAATGAAAAACTGTTTTTT CASSLVDRGLANEKLFF
many TRBJ2-1 TRBV4-3 - TGCGCCAGCAGCCAAGATCGTCATGGTTACTCCTACAATGAGCAGTTCTTC CASSQDRHGYSYNEQFF
many TRBJ2-7 TRBV29-1 - TGCAGCGTTGGATGGCAGGTTGGCTACGAGCAGTACTTC CSVGWQVGYEQYF
few TRBJ2-2 TRBV18 TRBD1 TGTGCCAGCTCACCAATGAGACAGGGAGTGCGAACGAACACCGGGGAGCTGTTTTTT CASSPMRQGVRTNTGELFF
- TRBJ2-7 TRBV7-9 - TGTGCCAGCAGGGGGTTTAGAACTGCCCCCCACGAGCAGTACTTC CASRGFRTAPHEQYF
few TRBJ2-3 TRBV29-1 - TGCAGCTTCGGCGGGGGCACAGATACGCAGTATTTT CSFGGGTDTQYF
- TRBJ1-2 TRBV6-5 - TGTGCCAGCAGTTACCCGGGGGCTCAGGTGTATGGCTACACCTTC CASSYPGAQVYGYTF
- TRBJ2-1 TRBV7-2 TRBD2 TGTGCCAGCAGCTCGACTAGCGGGAACGGTGAGCAGTTCTTC CASSSTSGNGEQFF
- TRBJ2-7 TRBV20-1 TRBD1 TGCAGTGCTAGGGGGACAGGGGGGAACTACGAGCAGTACTTC CSARGTGGNYEQYF
many TRBJ2-7 TRBV29-1 - TGCAGCGTTGATCCCGGGACCTCCTACGAGCAGTACTTC CSVDPGTSYEQYF
- TRBJ2-1 TRBV12-5 TRBD2 TGTGCTAGTGGTTGGGGGACTAGCGAACGGGGTGAGCAGTTCTTC CASGWGTSERGEQFF
few TRBJ2-1 TRBV12-5 - TGTGCTAGTGCCGAAGGGGATGAGCAGTTCTTC CASAEGDEQFF